The 9 T cell receptor beta chains below were found in one sample sequenced in a study of chemoradiotherapy in HPV16-positive cancers. The method was immunoSEQ multiplex PCR; TCRdb's version includes in-frame clones alone and lacks a portion of them. The data contain about 25,000 clones, around nine tenths of them singletons. Here the sequenced sample was blood, taken from a patient who underwent chemoradiotherapy. The receptors were gathered from a human donor with HPV-associated anogenital cancer.

In its sample, this clone was seen once. The CDR3 protein is CASRARQGTRTYEQYF. The CDR3 DNA sequence: TGTGCCAGCAGGGCTCGACAGGGGACGAGAACCTACGAGCAGTACTTC. The chain has TRBV6-6 and TRBJ2-7; 8 nucleotides line up with TRBD1. Trimming took 6 bases from V and 2 from J; bases not matched to a gene: 12. Germline CDR1 MNHNY, CDR2 SVGAGI (reference sequence). CDR3 size: 16 residues.

The chain carries TRBV7-8 and TRBJ1-2, with D unresolved. From germline, CDR1 is SGHVS and CDR2 FQNEAQ. Deletions cut 5 bases from V and 8 bases from J, with 24 bases between. CDR3 length: 16 residues. The CDR3: CASSPHLRVPPKGYTF. The CDR3 coding sequence is TGTGCCAGCAGCCCACACCTTAGGGTTCCCCCGAAAGGCTACACCTTC.

The chain's CDR3 is CASSSTGEDEKLFF. CDR3 in DNA: TGTGCCAGCAGCTCGACAGGGGAGGATGAAAAACTGTTTTTT. This sequence joins TRBV5-4 and TRBJ1-4; 8 positions match TRBD1. V lost 3 bases to trimming and J lost 6 bases; unmatched junction nucleotides: 4. The CDR3 covers 14 residues. Germline lookup yields CDR1 SGHNT and CDR2 YYREEE (reference sequence). Full variable domain (rest looked up from reference TRBV5-4 and TRBJ1-4): ETGVTQSPTHLIKTRGQQVTLRCSSQSGHNTVSWYQQALGQGPQFIFQYYREEENGRGNFPPRFSGLQFPNYSSELNVNALELDDSALYLCASSSTGEDEKLFFGSGTQLSVL.

This chain connects TRBV12-2 to TRBJ1-5. TRBV12-2 is recorded as a pseudogene. The length of the CDR3 is 15 residues. For the CDR3, the DNA is TGTGCAAGTCGGCCCTTCCGGTATAGCAATCAGCCCCAGCATTTT. As protein: CASRPFRYSNQPQHF.

This chain uses TRBV11-1 with TRBJ2-1; D may be TRBD1 (7 bases). V dropped 4 bases and J dropped 3 bases, with 13 bases sitting between them. This CDR3 contains 15 residues. Germline V gene sequence: CDR1 SGHAT, CDR2 FQDESV (reference sequence). CDR3 in amino acids: CASSSGQDYYNEQFF. Written as DNA, the CDR3 is TGTGCCAGCAGCTCTGGACAGGACTACTACAATGAGCAGTTCTTC.

The gene calls are TRBV18 and TRBJ2-3, with D possibly TRBD2 on 6 matching bases. The CDR3 runs to 16 residues. V dropped 6 bases and J dropped 2 bases, with 18 bases sitting between them. Looked up from germline, CDR1 is KGHSH and CDR2 is LQKENI. This CDR3 is CASSRLGTYHTDTQYF. CDR3 DNA: TGTGCCAGCTCGCGTCTCGGGACTTATCACACAGATACGCAGTATTTT.

The chain carries TRBV5-1 and TRBJ2-2; D possibly corresponds to TRBD1 (6 bases). Per the germline V gene, CDR1 is SGHRS and CDR2 is YFSETQ. The V end was cut by 2 bases, the J end by 5 bases, with 7 bases between. The CDR3 runs 13 residues. The CDR3 reads CASSLQGTGELFF. CDR3 bases: TGCGCCAGCAGCTTACAGGGAACCGGGGAGCTGTTTTTT.

The rearrangement uses TRBV6-4 and TRBJ2-5; 10 positions agree with TRBD2. The CDR3 length is 15 residues. The V gene end was trimmed by 3 bases and the J gene end by 4 bases; junction bases not matched to a gene: 5. Germline CDR1 MRHNA, CDR2 SNTAGT. The CDR3 sequence is CASSELAGAVETQYF. The CDR3 nucleotides are TGTGCCAGCAGTGAGCTAGCGGGAGCGGTAGAGACCCAGTACTTC.

The J gene is TRBJ2-7, the V gene TRBV28; 9 bases map to TRBD1. This CDR3 region has 19 residues. V lost 2 bases to trimming and J lost 2 bases; unmatched junction nucleotides: 16. Germline CDR1 MDHEN, CDR2 SYDVKM. The CDR3 DNA sequence: TGTGCCAGCAGTTTACCAATAACCGGGACAGGGATTGACCCCTACGAGCAGTACTTC. Translating it yields CASSLPITGTGIDPYEQYF.